This TCR beta chain is drawn from a study of T cells in Graves' hyperthyroidism and ophthalmopathy. From RNA transcripts, TCR beta CDR3 regions were amplified. Initially, a first-round RT-PCR of the TCR CDR3 employed the HTBI primer set. TCRdb passed the multiplex PCR reads through MiXCR, listing each CDR3 protein once. The sample records approximately 410,000 distinct CDR3 sequences, roughly an eighth being singletons. The sample holds a few counts of this clonotype. The specimen was blood. This TCR came from a woman between 18 and 29 years old with Graves' hyperthyroidism.

In nucleotides, the CDR3 is TGTGCCAGCTCACCACCGACAGGGAGCTCCTACAATGAGCAGTTCTTC. Translating it yields CASSPPTGSSYNEQFF. The chain has TRBV18 and TRBJ2-1, with 7 bases lining up with TRBD1. This CDR3 is 16 amino acids long. Germline V gives CDR1 KGHSH, CDR2 LQKENI. The trim removed 0 bases at V and 0 bases at J, leaving 2 bases unmatched.